This T cell receptor beta chain was profiled in a study of Tregs in tolerant kidney transplant recipients. Regarding the study as a whole: This study did not directly address biological reproducibility.

Germline-derived CDR1 and CDR2 are SGHVS and FQNEAQ. The V gene lost 6 bases and the J gene lost 5 bases, with 8 bases spanning the gap. CDR3 length: 11 amino acids. Some clones are missing from TCRdb's copy, which holds only in-frame ones; the method was immunoSEQ multiplex PCR. The sample lists 110,000 or so clones, nearly 90% occurring once. About this clone: Its antigen is unknown.

The origin of this receptor is a human donor who received a combined kidney and bone marrow transplant. The rearrangement links TRBV7-8 to TRBJ2-7; D possibly corresponds to TRBD1 (6 bases). The specimen was CD4+ T cells from blood, collected before the transplant. CDR3 nucleotides: TGTGCCAGCAGATACAGGGACGAGCAGTACTTC. The encoded protein is CASRYRDEQYF. The variable domain in full, completed from reference TRBV7-8 and TRBJ2-7, reads GAGVSQSPRYKVAKRGQDVALRCDPISGHVSLFWYQQALGQGPEFLTYFQNEAQLDKSGLPSDRFFAERPEGSVSTLKIQRTQQEDSAVYLCASRYRDEQYFGPGTRLTVT.